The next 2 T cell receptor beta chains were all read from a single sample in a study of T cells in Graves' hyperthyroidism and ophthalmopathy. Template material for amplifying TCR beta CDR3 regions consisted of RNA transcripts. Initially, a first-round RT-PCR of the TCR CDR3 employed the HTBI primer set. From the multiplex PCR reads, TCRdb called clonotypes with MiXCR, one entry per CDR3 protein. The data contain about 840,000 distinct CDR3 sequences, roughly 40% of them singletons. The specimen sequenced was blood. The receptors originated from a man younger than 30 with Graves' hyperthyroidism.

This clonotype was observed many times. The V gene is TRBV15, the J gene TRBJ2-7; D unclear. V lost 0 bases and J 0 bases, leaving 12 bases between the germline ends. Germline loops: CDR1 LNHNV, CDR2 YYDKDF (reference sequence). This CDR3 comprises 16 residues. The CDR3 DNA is TGTGCCACCAGCAGAGACCCGGGTCTTAGCTCCTACGAGCAGTACTTC. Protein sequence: CATSRDPGLSSYEQYF.

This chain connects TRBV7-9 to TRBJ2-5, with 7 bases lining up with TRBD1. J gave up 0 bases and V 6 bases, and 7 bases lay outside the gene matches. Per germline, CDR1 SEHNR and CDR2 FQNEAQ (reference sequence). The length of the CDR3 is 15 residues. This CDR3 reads CASRRDSDYQETQYF. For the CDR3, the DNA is TGTGCCAGCAGACGGGACAGTGACTACCAAGAGACCCAGTACTTC.